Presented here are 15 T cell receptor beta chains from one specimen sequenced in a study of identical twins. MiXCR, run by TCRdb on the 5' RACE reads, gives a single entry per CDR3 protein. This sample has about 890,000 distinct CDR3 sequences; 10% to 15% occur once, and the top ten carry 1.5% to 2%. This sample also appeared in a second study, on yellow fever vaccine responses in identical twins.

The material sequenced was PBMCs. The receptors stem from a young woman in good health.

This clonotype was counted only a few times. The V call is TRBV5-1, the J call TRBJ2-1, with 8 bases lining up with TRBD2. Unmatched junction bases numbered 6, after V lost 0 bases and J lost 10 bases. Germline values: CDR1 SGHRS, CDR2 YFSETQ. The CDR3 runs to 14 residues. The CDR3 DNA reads TGCGCCAGCAGCTTGGACGGGGGGGATCGGGAGCAGTTCTTC. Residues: CASSLDGGDREQFF.

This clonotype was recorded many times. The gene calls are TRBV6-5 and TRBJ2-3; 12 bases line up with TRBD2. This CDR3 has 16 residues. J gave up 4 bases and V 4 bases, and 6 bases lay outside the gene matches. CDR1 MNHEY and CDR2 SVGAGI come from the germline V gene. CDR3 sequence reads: CASSSLLAGGPDTQYF. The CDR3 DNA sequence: TGTGCCAGCAGTTCCCTTCTAGCGGGGGGGCCAGATACGCAGTATTTT.

Written as DNA, the CDR3 is TGTGCCAGCAGTTACGCGGCAGGGCGGGCCGATACGCAGTATTTT. It encodes CASSYAAGRADTQYF. The rearrangement uses TRBV6-5 and TRBJ2-3; possibly TRBD1 or TRBD2 for D (5 bases each). V was pared by 2 bases and J by 6 bases, with 15 bases between. The CDR3 extends over 15 amino acids. Per germline, CDR1 MNHEY and CDR2 SVGAGI.

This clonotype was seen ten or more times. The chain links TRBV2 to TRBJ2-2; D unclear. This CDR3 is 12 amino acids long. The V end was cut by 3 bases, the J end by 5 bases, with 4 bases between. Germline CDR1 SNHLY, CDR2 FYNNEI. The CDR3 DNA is TGTGCCAGCAGTGACTTAACCGGGGAGCTGTTTTTT. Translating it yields CASSDLTGELFF.

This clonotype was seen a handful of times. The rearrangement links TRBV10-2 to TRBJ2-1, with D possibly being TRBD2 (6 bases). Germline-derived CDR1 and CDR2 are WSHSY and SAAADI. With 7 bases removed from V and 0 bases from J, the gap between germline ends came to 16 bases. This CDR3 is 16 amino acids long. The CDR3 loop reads CASILAAPSSYNEQFF. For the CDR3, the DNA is TGCGCCAGCATATTAGCGGCCCCGAGCTCCTACAATGAGCAGTTCTTC.

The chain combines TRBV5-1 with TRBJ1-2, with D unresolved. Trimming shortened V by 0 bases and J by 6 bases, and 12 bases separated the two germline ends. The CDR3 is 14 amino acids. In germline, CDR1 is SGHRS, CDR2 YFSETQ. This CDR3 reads CASSLAVMGNGYTF. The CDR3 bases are TGCGCCAGCAGCTTGGCTGTCATGGGGAATGGCTACACCTTC. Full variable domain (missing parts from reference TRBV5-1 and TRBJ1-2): KAGVTQTPRYLIKTRGQQVTLSCSPISGHRSVSWYQQTPGQGLQFLFEYFSETQRNKGNFPGRFSGRQFSNSRSEMNVSTLELGDSALYLCASSLAVMGNGYTFGSGTRLTVV.

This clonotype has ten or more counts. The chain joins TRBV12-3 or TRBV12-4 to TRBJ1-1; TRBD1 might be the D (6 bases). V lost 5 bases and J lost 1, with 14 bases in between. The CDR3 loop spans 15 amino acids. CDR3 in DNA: TGTGCCAGCAGTGGGATGGACAGATGGAACACTGAAGCTTTCTTT. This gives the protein CASSGMDRWNTEAFF.

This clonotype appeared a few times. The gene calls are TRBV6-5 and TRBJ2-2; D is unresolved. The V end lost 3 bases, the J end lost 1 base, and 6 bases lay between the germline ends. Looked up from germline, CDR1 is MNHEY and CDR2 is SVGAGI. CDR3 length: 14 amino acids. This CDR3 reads CASSYIVNTGELFF. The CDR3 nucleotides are TGTGCCAGCAGTTATATAGTGAACACCGGGGAGCTGTTTTTT.

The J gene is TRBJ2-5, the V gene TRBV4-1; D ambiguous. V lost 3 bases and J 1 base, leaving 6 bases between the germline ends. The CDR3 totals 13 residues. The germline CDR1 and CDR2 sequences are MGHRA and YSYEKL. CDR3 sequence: CASSQGIQETQYF. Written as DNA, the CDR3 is TGCGCCAGCAGCCAGGGGATCCAAGAGACCCAGTACTTC.

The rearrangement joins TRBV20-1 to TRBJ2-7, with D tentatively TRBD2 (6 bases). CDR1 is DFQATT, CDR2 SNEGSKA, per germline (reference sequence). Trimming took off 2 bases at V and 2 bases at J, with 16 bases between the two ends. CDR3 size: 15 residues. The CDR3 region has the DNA TGCAGTGCTAGACCCCAGGGCGGGGCAACCTACGAGCAGTACTTC. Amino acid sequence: CSARPQGGATYEQYF.

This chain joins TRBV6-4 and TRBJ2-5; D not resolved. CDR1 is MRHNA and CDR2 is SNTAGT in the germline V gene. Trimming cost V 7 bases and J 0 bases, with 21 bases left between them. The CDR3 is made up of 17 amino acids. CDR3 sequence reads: CASMKLPGGGYQETQYF. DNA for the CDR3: TGTGCCAGCATGAAACTTCCCGGCGGCGGATACCAAGAGACCCAGTACTTC.

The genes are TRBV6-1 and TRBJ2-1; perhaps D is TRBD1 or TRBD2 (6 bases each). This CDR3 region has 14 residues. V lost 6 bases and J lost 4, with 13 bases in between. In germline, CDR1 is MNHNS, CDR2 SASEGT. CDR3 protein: CASSPGALYNEQFF. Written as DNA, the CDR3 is TGTGCCAGCAGCCCGGGGGCCCTATACAATGAGCAGTTCTTC.

The CDR3 sequence is CASSEYRGLGTNEKLFF. The CDR3 bases are TGTGCCAGCAGTGAGTACAGGGGGCTGGGAACTAATGAAAAACTGTTTTTT. V gene TRBV6-1 combines with J gene TRBJ1-4, with 9 bases matching TRBD1. The ends lost 3 bases at V and 1 base at J; junction bases unmatched: 6. Germline V gene sequence: CDR1 MNHNS, CDR2 SASEGT. The CDR3 runs 17 residues.

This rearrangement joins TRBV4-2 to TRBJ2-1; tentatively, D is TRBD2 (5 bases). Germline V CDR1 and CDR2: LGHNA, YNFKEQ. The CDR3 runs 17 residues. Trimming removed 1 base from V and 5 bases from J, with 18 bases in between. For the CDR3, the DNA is TGTGCCAGCAGCCAAGTAACGAGGCGGACTTTAAACAATGAGCAGTTCTTC. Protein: CASSQVTRRTLNNEQFF.

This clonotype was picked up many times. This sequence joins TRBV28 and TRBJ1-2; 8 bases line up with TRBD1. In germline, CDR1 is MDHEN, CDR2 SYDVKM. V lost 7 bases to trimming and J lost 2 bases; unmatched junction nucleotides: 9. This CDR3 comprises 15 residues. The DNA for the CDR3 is TGTGCCAGCACCTCGGGACAGGCCAAAAACTATGGCTACACCTTC. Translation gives CASTSGQAKNYGYTF.